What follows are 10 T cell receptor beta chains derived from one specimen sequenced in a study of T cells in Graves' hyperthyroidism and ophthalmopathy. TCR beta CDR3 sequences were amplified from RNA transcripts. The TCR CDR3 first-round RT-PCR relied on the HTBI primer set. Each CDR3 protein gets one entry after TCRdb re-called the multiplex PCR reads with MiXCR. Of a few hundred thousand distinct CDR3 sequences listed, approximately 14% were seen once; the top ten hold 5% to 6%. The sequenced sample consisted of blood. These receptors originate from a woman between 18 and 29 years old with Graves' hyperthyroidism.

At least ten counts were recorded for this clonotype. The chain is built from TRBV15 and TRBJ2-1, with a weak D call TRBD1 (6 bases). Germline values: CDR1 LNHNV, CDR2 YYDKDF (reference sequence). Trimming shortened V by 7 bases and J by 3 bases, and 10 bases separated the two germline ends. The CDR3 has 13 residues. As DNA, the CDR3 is TGTGCCACCACAGGGGCCAGCTACAATGAGCAGTTCTTC. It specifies CATTGASYNEQFF.

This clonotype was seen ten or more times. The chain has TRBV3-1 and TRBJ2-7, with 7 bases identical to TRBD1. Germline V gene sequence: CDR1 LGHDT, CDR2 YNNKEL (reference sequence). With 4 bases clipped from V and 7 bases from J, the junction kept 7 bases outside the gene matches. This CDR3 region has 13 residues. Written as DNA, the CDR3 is TGTGCCAGCAGCCCCGGGACAGTGGGAGAGCAGTACTTC. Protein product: CASSPGTVGEQYF.

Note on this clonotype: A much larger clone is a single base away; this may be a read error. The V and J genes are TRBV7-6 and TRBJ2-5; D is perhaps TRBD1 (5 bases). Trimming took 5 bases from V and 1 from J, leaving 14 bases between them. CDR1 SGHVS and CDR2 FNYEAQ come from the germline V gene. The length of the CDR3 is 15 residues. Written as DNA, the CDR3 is TGTGCCAGCAGCCTCAGGGTGGGGATCCAAGAGACCCAGTACTTC. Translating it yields CASSLRVGIQETQYF.

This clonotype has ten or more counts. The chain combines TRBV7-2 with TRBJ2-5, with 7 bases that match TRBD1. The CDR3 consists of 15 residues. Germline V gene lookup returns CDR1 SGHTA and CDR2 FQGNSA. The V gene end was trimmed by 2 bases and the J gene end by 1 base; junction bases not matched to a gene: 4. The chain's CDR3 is CASSLWAGGQETQYF. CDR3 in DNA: TGTGCCAGCAGCTTATGGGCAGGGGGCCAAGAGACCCAGTACTTC.

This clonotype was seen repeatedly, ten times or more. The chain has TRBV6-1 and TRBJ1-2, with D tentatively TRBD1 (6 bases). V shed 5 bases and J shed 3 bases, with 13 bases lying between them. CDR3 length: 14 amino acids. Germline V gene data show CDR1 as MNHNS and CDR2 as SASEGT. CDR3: CASSPGQNHYGYTF. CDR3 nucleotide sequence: TGTGCCAGCAGTCCTGGACAGAACCACTATGGCTACACCTTC.

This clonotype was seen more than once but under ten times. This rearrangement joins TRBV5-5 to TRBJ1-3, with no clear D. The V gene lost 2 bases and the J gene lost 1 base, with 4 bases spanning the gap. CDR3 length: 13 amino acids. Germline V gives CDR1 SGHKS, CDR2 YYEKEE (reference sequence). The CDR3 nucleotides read TGTGCCAGCAGCTTTCAATCTGGAAACACCATATATTTT. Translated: CASSFQSGNTIYF.

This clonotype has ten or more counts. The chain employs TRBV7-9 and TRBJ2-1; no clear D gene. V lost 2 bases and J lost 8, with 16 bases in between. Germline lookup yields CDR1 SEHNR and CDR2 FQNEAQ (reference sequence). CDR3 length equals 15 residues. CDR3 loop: CASSLRAASRDEQFF. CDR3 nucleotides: TGTGCCAGCAGCTTAAGGGCAGCCTCCCGCGATGAGCAGTTCTTC.

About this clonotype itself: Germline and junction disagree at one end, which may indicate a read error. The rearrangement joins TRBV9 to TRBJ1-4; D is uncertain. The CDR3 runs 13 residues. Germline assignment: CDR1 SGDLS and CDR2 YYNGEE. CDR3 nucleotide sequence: TGTGCCAACAGCGCCACAACTAATGAAAAACTGTTTTTT. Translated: CANSATTNEKLFF. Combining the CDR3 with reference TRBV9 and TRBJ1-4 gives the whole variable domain DSGVTQTPKHLITATGQRVTLRCSPRSGDLSVYWYQQSLDQGLQFLIQYYNGEERAKGNILERFSAQQFPDLHSELNLSSLELGDSALYFCANSATTNEKLFFGSGTQLSVL.

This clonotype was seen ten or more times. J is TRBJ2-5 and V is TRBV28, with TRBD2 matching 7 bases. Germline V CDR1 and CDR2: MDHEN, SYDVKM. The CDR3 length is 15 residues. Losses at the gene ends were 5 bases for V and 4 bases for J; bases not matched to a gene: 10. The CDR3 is CASSIPGRWGETQYF. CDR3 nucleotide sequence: TGTGCCAGCAGTATCCCCGGGAGGTGGGGAGAGACCCAGTACTTC.

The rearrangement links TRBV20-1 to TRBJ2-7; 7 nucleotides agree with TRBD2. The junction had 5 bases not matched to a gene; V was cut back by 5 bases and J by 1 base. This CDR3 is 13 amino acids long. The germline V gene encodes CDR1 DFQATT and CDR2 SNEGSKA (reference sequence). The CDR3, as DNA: TGCAGTGCTGGGGGGAGGGATTCCTACGAGCAGTACTTC. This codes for CSAGGRDSYEQYF.